The entry that follows covers one T cell receptor beta chain sequence. Its antigen is not identified. The data originate from a study of shared clonotypes between healthy human individuals. TCRdb's table, derived via immunoSEQ multiplex PCR, lists solely in-frame clones and lacks some. This sample has fewer than 2.5 million clones, with approximately 93% found just once. Germline V gene sequence: CDR1 SGHNT, CDR2 YYREEE (reference sequence). The CDR3 consists of 17 residues. V shed 0 bases and J 2 bases; nucleotides not matched to a gene: 7. Study results and limitations: Richness estimates generally favored naive over memory subsets. A handful of donors showed sharing of about 5.5% of naive CD4 clonotypes. Since donors were few, the genetic and exposure-history diversity represented was limited.

This TCR was recovered from a man younger than 30 in good health. Some clones in this sample may be carry-over from other donors' samples. The chain carries TRBV5-4 and TRBJ2-2; 7 bases are a match to TRBD2. Sequencing was done on a sample of naive CD4+ T cells from PBMCs. Stated subset: CD45RA+ positively selected. For the CDR3, the DNA is TGTGCCAGCAGCTTGGGGAGCGGGACGCCAAACACCGGGGAGCTGTTTTTT. Amino acid sequence: CASSLGSGTPNTGELFF.